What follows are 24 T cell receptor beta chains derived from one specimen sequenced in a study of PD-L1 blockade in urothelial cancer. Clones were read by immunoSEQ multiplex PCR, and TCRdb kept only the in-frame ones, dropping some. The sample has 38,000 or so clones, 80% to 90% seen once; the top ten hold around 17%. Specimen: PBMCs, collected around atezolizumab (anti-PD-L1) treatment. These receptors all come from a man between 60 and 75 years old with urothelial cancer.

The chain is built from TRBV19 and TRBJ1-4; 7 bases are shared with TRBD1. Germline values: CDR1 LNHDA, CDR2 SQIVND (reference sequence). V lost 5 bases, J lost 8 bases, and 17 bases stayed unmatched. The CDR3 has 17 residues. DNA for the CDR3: TGTGCCAGTAGTGTTGGCGAGGGGGCCCGGAGAATGGAAAAACTGTTTTTT. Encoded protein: CASSVGEGARRMEKLFF.

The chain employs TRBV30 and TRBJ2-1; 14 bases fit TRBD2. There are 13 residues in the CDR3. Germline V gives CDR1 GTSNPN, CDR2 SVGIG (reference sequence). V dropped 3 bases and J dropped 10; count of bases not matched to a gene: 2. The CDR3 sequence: CAWRTSGRGEQFF. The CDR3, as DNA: TGTGCCTGGAGGACTAGCGGGAGGGGGGAGCAGTTCTTC.

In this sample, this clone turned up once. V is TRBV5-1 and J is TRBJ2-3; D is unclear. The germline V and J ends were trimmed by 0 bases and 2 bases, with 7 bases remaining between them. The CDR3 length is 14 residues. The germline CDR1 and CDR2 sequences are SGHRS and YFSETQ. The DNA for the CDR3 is TGCGCCAGCAGCTTGGCAGGATCCACAGATACGCAGTATTTT. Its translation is CASSLAGSTDTQYF.

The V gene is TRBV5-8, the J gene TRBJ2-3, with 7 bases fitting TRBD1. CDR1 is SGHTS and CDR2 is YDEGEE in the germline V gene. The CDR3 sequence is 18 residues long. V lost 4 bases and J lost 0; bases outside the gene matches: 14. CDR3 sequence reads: CASSRNLGQAVSTDTQYF. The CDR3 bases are TGTGCCAGCAGCCGCAATCTCGGACAGGCCGTAAGCACAGATACGCAGTATTTT.

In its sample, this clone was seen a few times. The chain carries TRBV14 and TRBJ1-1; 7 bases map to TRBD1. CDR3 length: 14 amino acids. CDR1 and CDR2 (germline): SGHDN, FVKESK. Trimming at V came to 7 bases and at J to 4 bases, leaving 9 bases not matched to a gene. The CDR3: CASTPGQGGTEAFF. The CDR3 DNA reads TGTGCCAGCACCCCAGGTCAGGGGGGCACTGAAGCTTTCTTT.

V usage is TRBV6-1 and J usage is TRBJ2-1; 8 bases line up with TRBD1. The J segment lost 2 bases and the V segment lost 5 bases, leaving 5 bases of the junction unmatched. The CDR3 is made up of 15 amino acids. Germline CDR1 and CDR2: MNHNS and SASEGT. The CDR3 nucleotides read TGTGCCAGCAGTTCCGGACAGGGACCCTACAATGAGCAGTTCTTC. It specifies CASSSGQGPYNEQFF.

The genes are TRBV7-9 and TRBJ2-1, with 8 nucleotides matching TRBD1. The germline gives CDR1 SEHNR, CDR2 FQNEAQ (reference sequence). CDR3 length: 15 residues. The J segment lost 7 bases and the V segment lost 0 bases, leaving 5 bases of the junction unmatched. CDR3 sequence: CASSLATDRANEQFF. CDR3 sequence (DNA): TGTGCCAGCAGCTTAGCTACGGACAGGGCTAATGAGCAGTTCTTC.

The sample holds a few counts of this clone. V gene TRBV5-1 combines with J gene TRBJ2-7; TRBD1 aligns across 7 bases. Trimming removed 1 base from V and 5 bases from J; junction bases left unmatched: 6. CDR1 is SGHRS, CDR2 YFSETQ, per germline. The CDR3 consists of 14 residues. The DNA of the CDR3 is TGCGCCAGCAGCTTGTTCGGGACAGAGAACGAGCAGTACTTC. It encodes CASSLFGTENEQYF.

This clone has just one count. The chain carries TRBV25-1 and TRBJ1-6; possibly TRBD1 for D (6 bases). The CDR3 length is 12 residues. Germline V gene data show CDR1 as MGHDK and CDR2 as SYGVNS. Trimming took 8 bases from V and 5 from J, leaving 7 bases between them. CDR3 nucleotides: TGTGCCAGCCAGGGGAATAATTCACCCCTCCACTTT. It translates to CASQGNNSPLHF. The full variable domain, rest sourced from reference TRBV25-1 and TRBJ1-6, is EADIYQTPRYLVIGTGKKITLECSQTMGHDKMYWYQQDPGMELHLIHYSYGVNSTEKGDLSSESTVSRIRTEHFPLTLESARPSHTSQYLCASQGNNSPLHFGNGTRLTVT.

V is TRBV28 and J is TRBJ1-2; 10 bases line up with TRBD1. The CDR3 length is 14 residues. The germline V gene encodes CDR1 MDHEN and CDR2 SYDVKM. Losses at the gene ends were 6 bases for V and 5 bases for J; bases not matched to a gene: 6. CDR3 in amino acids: CASSSGQGVYGYTF. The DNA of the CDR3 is TGTGCCAGCAGCTCCGGACAGGGGGTTTATGGCTACACCTTC.

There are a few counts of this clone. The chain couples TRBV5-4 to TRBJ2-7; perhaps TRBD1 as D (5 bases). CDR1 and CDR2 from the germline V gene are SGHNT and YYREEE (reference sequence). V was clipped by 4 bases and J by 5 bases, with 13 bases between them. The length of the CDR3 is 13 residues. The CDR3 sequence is CASSQQVMNEQYF. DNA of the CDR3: TGTGCCAGCAGCCAACAGGTCATGAACGAGCAGTACTTC.

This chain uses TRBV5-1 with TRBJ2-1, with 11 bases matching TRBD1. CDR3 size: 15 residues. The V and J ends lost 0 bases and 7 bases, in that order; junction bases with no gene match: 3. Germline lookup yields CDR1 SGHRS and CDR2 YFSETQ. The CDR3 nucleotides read TGCGCCAGCAGCTTGGGTGGACAGGGGGCAAATGAGCAGTTCTTC. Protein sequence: CASSLGGQGANEQFF.

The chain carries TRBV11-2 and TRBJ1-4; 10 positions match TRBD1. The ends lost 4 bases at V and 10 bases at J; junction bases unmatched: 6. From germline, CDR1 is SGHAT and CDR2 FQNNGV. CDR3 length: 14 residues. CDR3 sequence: CASSSGQGTRKLFF. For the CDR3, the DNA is TGTGCCAGCAGCTCGGGACAGGGGACGCGAAAACTGTTTTTT.

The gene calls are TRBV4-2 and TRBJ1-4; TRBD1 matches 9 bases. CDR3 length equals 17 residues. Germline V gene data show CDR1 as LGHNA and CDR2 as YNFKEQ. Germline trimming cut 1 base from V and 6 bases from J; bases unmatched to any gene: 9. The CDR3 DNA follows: TGTGCCAGCAGCCAAGGGGACAGGGTTAAGGCAGATGAAAAACTGTTTTTT. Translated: CASSQGDRVKADEKLFF.

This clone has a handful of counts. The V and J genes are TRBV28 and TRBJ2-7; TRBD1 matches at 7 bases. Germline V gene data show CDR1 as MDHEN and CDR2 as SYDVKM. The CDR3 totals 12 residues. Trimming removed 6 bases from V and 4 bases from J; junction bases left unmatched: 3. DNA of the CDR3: TGTGCCAGCAGGCAGGGGGATTACGAGCAGTACTTC. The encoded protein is CASRQGDYEQYF.

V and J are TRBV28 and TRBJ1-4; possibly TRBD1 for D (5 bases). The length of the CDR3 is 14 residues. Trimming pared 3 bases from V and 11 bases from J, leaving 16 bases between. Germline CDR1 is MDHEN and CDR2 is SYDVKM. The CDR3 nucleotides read TGTGCCAGCAGTTTCCCGGTGCGGGGCGATAAACTGTTTTTT. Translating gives CASSFPVRGDKLFF.

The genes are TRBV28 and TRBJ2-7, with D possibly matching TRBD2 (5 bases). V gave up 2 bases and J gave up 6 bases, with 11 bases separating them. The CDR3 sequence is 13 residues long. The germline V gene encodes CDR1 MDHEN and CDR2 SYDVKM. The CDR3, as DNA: TGTGCCAGCAGTTTAGACCTTGAGGGCGAGCAGTACTTC. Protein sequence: CASSLDLEGEQYF.

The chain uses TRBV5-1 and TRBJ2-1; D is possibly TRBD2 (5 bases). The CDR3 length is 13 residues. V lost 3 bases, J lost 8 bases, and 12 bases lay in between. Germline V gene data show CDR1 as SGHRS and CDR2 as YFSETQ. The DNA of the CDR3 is TGCGCCAGCAGCTACCGGGAAGGCTATGAGCAGTTCTTC. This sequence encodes CASSYREGYEQFF.

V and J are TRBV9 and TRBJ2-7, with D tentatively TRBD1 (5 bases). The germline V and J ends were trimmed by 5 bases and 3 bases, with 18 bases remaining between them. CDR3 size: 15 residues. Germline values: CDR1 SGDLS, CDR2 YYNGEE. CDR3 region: CASSRRQGIGYEQYF. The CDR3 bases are TGTGCCAGCAGTCGCCGGCAGGGTATAGGCTACGAGCAGTACTTC.

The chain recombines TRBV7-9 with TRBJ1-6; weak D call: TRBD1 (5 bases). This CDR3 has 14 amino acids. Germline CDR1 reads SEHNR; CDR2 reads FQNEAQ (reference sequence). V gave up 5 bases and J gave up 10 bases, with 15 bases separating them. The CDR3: CASSRRPGHSPLHF. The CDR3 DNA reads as TGTGCCAGCAGCCGACGCCCCGGACACTCACCCCTCCACTTT. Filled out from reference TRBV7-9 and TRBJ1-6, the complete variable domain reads DTGVSQNPRHKITKRGQNVTFRCDPISEHNRLYWYRQTLGQGPEFLTYFQNEAQLEKSRLLSDRFSAERPKGSFSTLEIQRTEQGDSAMYLCASSRRPGHSPLHFGNGTRLTVT.

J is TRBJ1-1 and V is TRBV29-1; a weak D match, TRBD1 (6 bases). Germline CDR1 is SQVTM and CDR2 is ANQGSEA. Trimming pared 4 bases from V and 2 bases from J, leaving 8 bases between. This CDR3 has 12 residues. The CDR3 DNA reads TGCAGCGTTGGGACAGCAAACACTGAAGCTTTCTTT. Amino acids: CSVGTANTEAFF.

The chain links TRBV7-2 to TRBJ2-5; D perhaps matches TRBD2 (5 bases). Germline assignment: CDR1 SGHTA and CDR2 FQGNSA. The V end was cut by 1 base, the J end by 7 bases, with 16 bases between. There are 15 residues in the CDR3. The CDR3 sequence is CASSLEESRGGTQYF. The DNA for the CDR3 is TGTGCCAGCAGCTTAGAGGAGAGCCGAGGAGGGACCCAGTACTTC.

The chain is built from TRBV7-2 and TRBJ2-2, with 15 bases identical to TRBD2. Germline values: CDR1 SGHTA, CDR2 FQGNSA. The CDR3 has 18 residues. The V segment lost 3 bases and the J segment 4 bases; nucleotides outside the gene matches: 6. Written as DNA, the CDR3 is TGTGCCAGCAGCTTGGCAGGACTAGCGGGAGGGCCCACCGGGGAGCTGTTTTTT. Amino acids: CASSLAGLAGGPTGELFF.

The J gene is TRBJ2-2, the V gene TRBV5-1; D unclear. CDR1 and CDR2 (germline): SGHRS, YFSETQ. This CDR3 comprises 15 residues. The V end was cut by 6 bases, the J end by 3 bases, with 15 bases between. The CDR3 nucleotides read TGCGCCAGCACTGAGAGGCTAGGTGACACCGGGGAGCTGTTTTTT. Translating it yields CASTERLGDTGELFF. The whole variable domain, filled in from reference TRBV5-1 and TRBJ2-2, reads KAGVTQTPRYLIKTRGQQVTLSCSPISGHRSVSWYQQTPGQGLQFLFEYFSETQRNKGNFPGRFSGRQFSNSRSEMNVSTLELGDSALYLCASTERLGDTGELFFGEGSRLTVL.